This T cell receptor (beta chain) was captured in a study of regulatory T cells in long-lasting Graves disease. Turning to the study itself: Those with persistent Graves' disease had received antithyroid drugs for over 5 years with positive TSH receptor antibodies. Study-level results: Persistent Graves' patients showed less TCR diversity than newly diagnosed patients showed.

With 5 bases removed from V and 0 bases from J, the gap between germline ends came to 8 bases. The CDR3 contains 14 residues. Germline V gene data show CDR1 as MNHNS and CDR2 as SASEGT. As concerns this clonotype: Antigen: not known.

Arm-PCR of CDR3 regions and iRepertoire HTBI primers were the basis on which TCR beta libraries were built. Each CDR3 protein gets one entry after TCRdb re-called the multiplex PCR reads with MiXCR. The data contain 300,000 to 400,000 distinct CDR3 sequences, around a fifth of them singletons. Stated time point: persistent/refractory GD, antithyroid drugs over 5 years with positive TRAb. There was RNA extracted from PBMCs, and the TCR library was made from it. J is TRBJ1-5 and V is TRBV6-1; D is uncertain. The clonotype originates from a female donor with Graves disease. Sequences were derived from peripheral blood mononuclear cells (PBMCs), sampled when the disease was refractory, from a patient treated with antithyroid drugs. The CDR3 nucleotides are TGTGCCAGCAGTATTTACTCTAGCAATCAGCCCCAGCATTTT. Translated: CASSIYSSNQPQHF.